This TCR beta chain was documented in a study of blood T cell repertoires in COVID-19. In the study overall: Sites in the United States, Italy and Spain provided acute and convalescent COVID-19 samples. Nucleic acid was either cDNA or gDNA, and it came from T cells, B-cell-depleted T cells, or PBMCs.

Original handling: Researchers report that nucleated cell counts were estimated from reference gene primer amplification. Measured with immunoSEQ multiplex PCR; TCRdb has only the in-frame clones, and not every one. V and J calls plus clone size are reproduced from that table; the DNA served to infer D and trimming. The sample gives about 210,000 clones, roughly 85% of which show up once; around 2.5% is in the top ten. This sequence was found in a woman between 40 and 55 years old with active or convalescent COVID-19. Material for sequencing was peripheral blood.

The CDR3 DNA is TGTGCCAGCAGCTCCGCCCCTGGACAGGGCAATCAGCCCCAGCATTTT. Its protein is CASSSAPGQGNQPQHF. V is TRBV7-9 and J is TRBJ1-5, with 7 positions matching TRBD1. The germline V gene encodes CDR1 SEHNR and CDR2 FQNEAQ (reference sequence). Trimming took 4 bases from V and 2 from J; bases not matched to a gene: 8. The CDR3 is 16 amino acids.